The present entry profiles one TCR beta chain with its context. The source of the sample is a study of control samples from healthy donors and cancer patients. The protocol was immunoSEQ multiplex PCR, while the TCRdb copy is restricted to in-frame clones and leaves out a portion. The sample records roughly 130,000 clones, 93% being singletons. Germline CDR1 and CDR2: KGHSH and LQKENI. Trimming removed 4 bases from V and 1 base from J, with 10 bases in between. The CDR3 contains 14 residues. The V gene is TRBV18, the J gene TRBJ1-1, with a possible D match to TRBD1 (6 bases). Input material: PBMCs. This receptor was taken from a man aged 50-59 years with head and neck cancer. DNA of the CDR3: TGTGCCAGCTCACAACTGGACAGGAACACTGAAGCTTTCTTT. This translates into CASSQLDRNTEAFF.